Detailed here is one T cell receptor (beta chain). What it recognizes is unknown. The data derive from a study of T cell responses to AZD1222 COVID-19 vaccine. Background on the study: The analysis combined second doses at about 4 or about 12 weeks. Study observations and caveats: White British people made up most donors, females outnumbered males, and clonal diversity was possibly underestimated.

The data were produced by immunoSEQ multiplex PCR, yet TCRdb's version contains in-frame clones alone and is incomplete. This sample has 150,000 to 180,000 clones; about nine tenths occur once, and the top ten carry 1.8%. The CDR3 is made up of 17 amino acids. Germline assignment: CDR1 SSHAT and CDR2 FNYEAQ (reference sequence). The V gene end was trimmed by 5 bases and the J gene end by 5 bases; junction bases not matched to a gene: 13. The clonotype originates from an adult in good health. Source: peripheral blood, taken on day 0 of AZD1222 vaccination. This sequence joins TRBV7-7 and TRBJ2-2; 8 bases agree with TRBD1. CDR3 sequence reads: CASSRTGMGSWTGELFF. CDR3 sequence (DNA): TGTGCCAGCAGCCGGACAGGGATGGGTAGCTGGACCGGGGAGCTGTTTTTT.